This T cell receptor beta chain was obtained from a study of blood T cell repertoires in COVID-19. Looking at the study overall: Italy, Spain and the United States were the sources of the convalescent and acute COVID-19 samples.

Trimming shortened V by 5 bases and J by 4 bases, and 17 bases separated the two germline ends. This CDR3 is built from 15 residues. Germline V lookup: CDR1 SGHTA, CDR2 FQGNSA. Sequenced by immunoSEQ multiplex PCR; TCRdb stores in-frame clones only, minus some. The table records under 250,000 clones, about 83% of them present only once. During the 2 weeks before they entered the study, exposed participants had met someone with a PCR-confirmed or clinician-diagnosed COVID-19 case. This receptor was identified in a woman in her forties who had been exposed to COVID-19. The rearrangement links TRBV7-2 to TRBJ2-5; TRBD1 might be the D (6 bases). The specimen was PBMCs or T cells enriched from blood (not recorded which). In nucleotides, the CDR3 is TGTGCCAGCAGCAGACTATTACGGGACATAGAGACCCAGTACTTC. Its protein product is CASSRLLRDIETQYF.